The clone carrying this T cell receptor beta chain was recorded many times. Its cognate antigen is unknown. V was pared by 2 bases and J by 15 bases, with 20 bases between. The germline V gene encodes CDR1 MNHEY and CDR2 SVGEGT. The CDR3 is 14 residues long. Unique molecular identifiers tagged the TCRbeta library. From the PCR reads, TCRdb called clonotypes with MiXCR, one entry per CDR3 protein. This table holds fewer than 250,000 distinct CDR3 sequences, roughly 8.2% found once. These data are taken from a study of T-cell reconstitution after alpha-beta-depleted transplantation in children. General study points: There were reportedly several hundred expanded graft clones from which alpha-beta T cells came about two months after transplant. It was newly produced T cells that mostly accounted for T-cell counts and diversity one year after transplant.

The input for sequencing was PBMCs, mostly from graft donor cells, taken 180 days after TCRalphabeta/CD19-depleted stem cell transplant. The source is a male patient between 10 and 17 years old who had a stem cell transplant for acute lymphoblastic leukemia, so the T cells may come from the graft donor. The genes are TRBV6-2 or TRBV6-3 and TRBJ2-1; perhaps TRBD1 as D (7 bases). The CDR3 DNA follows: TGTGCCAGCAGTTACGAGGGGGCCGGGGTGGAGGGGTTCTTC. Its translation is CASSYEGAGVEGFF.